The source of this TCR beta chain is a study of blood T cell repertoires in COVID-19. Across the study: Whether acute or convalescent, the COVID-19 samples came from the United States, Italy and Spain. T cells, B-cell-depleted T cells, or PBMCs supplied cDNA or gDNA.

This CDR3 region has 16 residues. The germline CDR1 and CDR2 sequences are KGHSH and LQKENI. V gave up 6 bases and J gave up 4 bases, with 21 bases separating them. Original methodology: Nucleated cell counts were estimated from reference gene primer amplification. The assay was immunoSEQ multiplex PCR, and TCRdb's table has in-frame clones only and misses some. That table supplies the V and J calls and clone size; D and trimming were determined from the DNA. The sample contains 190,000 or so clones, around 94% of which appear only once. Followed longitudinally, the Seattle patients had been enrolled during active infection.

This clonotype originated in a man between 25 and 39 years old with COVID-19, enrolled during active disease. This chain joins TRBV18 and TRBJ1-2; D gene ambiguous. Source material: peripheral blood. This CDR3 is CASSPGDLPLGYGYTF. The CDR3 nucleotides are TGTGCCAGCTCTCCGGGAGACCTCCCCTTAGGCTATGGCTACACCTTC.